This passage covers 9 T cell receptor beta chains from one sample sequenced in a study of OX40 agonist ivuxolimab in advanced cancers. Libraries were constructed by the immunoSEQ multiplex PCR assay. Here the immuneACCESS table is served through TCRdb, limited to in-frame sequences with V and J called. Missing clones are a known gap in these copies; in checked studies unresolved V genes cover under half, and the rest lacks a known reason. This sample holds roughly 62,000 clones; 91% were observed only once. The leading ten clones occupy about 3.8% of the sample. Sequenced here: CD4+ or CD8+ T cells sorted from blood, sampled in a trial of the OX40 agonist ivuxolimab. All receptors derive from an adult with an advanced solid tumor such as melanoma, head and neck, liver or kidney cancer.

The chain links TRBV7-6 to TRBJ2-2; a possible D gene is TRBD2 (5 bases). The CDR3 is made up of 16 amino acids. Germline V gene lookup returns CDR1 SGHVS and CDR2 FNYEAQ. V lost 1 base, J lost 4 bases, and 13 bases lay in between. CDR3 sequence reads: CASSLEVSELTGELFF. Written as DNA, the CDR3 is TGTGCCAGCAGCTTAGAGGTTAGCGAACTCACCGGGGAGCTGTTTTTT.

This chain links TRBV27 with TRBJ2-2, with 9 bases fitting TRBD2. Per the germline V gene, CDR1 is MNHEY and CDR2 is SMNVEV (reference sequence). This CDR3 region has 17 residues. The J segment lost 4 bases and the V segment lost 6 bases, leaving 12 bases of the junction unmatched. In nucleotides, the CDR3 is TGTGCCAGCAGAACGTATGCGGGAGGGGTTAGCACCGGGGAGCTGTTTTTT. The encoded protein is CASRTYAGGVSTGELFF.

The J gene is TRBJ2-7, the V gene TRBV7-6; 9 nucleotides line up with TRBD2. V was clipped by 4 bases and J by 1 base; unmatched bases: 2. Germline V gives CDR1 SGHVS, CDR2 FNYEAQ. This CDR3 comprises 14 residues. The CDR3 loop is CASSSSGGSYEQYF. The DNA for the CDR3 is TGTGCCAGCAGCTCAAGCGGGGGGTCCTACGAGCAGTACTTC.

The chain recombines TRBV19 with TRBJ2-2, with TRBD2 matching 8 bases. With V trimmed by 4 bases and J by 6 bases, 10 bases remained unmatched. Germline loops: CDR1 LNHDA, CDR2 SQIVND (reference sequence). The CDR3 sequence is 16 residues long. The DNA of the CDR3 is TGTGCCAGTAGTACCCCGGGACTAGGTATTTCCGGGGAGCTGTTTTTT. Its translation is CASSTPGLGISGELFF. Filled out from reference TRBV19 and TRBJ2-2, the complete variable domain reads DGGITQSPKYLFRKEGQNVTLSCEQNLNHDAMYWYRQDPGQGLRLIYYSQIVNDFQKGDIAEGYSVSREKKESFPLTVTSAQKNPTAFYLCASSTPGLGISGELFFGEGSRLTVL.

This sequence joins TRBV7-3 and TRBJ1-3; D possibly corresponds to TRBD1 (6 bases). With 6 bases removed from V and 7 bases from J, the gap between germline ends came to 10 bases. CDR3 length: 12 residues. Germline-derived CDR1 and CDR2 are SGHTA and FQGTGA. The CDR3 DNA reads as TGTGCCAGCAGAAACCAGGGGAACACCATATATTTT. Protein product: CASRNQGNTIYF.

This rearrangement joins TRBV7-6 to TRBJ2-3; 9 bases are shared with TRBD2. V was clipped by 4 bases and J by 0 bases; unmatched bases: 11. The CDR3 loop spans 18 amino acids. Germline V gives CDR1 SGHVS, CDR2 FNYEAQ. The CDR3 is CASSSPGLAAASTDTQYF. In DNA, the CDR3 is TGTGCCAGCAGCTCCCCGGGACTAGCCGCCGCAAGCACAGATACGCAGTATTTT.

V is TRBV9 and J is TRBJ2-2, with no clear D. The V end was cut by 7 bases, the J end by 1 base, with 8 bases between. The CDR3 totals 13 residues. CDR1 is SGDLS, CDR2 YYNGEE, per germline. In DNA form, the CDR3 reads TGTGCCAGCGGGTCGGAGAACACCGGGGAGCTGTTTTTT. Protein product: CASGSENTGELFF.

This clone has more than one count but fewer than ten. The chain uses TRBV7-9 and TRBJ2-5; TRBD1 aligns across 8 bases. CDR3 length equals 12 residues. The V gene's germline CDR1 is SEHNR and CDR2 FQNEAQ (reference sequence). Trimming at V came to 10 bases and at J to 5 bases, leaving 6 bases not matched to a gene. The CDR3 sequence: CATSTGDETQYF. CDR3 DNA sequence: TGTGCCACCTCGACAGGGGATGAGACCCAGTACTTC.

The chain carries TRBV7-9 and TRBJ2-7; 11 positions agree with TRBD1. The J segment lost 7 bases and the V segment lost 5 bases, leaving 7 bases of the junction unmatched. The germline V gene has CDR1 SEHNR and CDR2 FQNEAQ (reference sequence). The CDR3 covers 14 residues. CDR3 in amino acids: CASSPGTGGWEQYF. DNA for the CDR3: TGTGCCAGCAGCCCCGGGACAGGGGGATGGGAGCAGTACTTC.